These 20 T cell receptor beta chains came from one sample sequenced in a study of OX40 agonist ivuxolimab in advanced cancers. Here immunoSEQ multiplex PCR was the method, and the copy in TCRdb shows in-frame clones only, minus some. The table shows about 81,000 clones, with approximately 90% occurring only once. Source: CD4+ or CD8+ T cells sorted from blood, taken in a trial of the OX40 agonist ivuxolimab. All receptors come from an adult with an advanced solid tumor such as melanoma, head and neck, liver or kidney cancer.

The chain couples TRBV2 to TRBJ2-2, with 12 bases identical to TRBD2. The CDR3 is 14 residues long. The V gene's germline CDR1 is SNHLY and CDR2 FYNNEI. V was clipped by 6 bases and J by 5 bases; unmatched bases: 1. In nucleotides, the CDR3 is TGTGCCAGCAGAGGGACTAGCGGGACCGGGGAGCTGTTTTTT. The encoded protein is CASRGTSGTGELFF.

The chain uses TRBV5-1 and TRBJ1-1; no clear D. Per the germline V gene, CDR1 is SGHRS and CDR2 is YFSETQ. The CDR3 is made up of 14 amino acids. Trimming stripped 2 bases from V and 4 bases from J, with 12 bases between. The chain's CDR3 is CASSFGPVGTEAFF. CDR3 bases: TGCGCCAGCAGCTTTGGGCCCGTGGGCACTGAAGCTTTCTTT. Full variable domain (remainder filled in from reference TRBV5-1 and TRBJ1-1): KAGVTQTPRYLIKTRGQQVTLSCSPISGHRSVSWYQQTPGQGLQFLFEYFSETQRNKGNFPGRFSGRQFSNSRSEMNVSTLELGDSALYLCASSFGPVGTEAFFGQGTRLTVV.

The chain is built from TRBV5-1 and TRBJ2-7; 9 bases agree with TRBD2. The CDR3 loop spans 15 amino acids. The junction had 8 bases not matched to a gene; V was cut back by 4 bases and J by 3 bases. Germline CDR1 is SGHRS and CDR2 is YFSETQ. CDR3 nucleotides: TGCGCCAGCAGCCCCCGGGGACTAGCCGGCTACGAGCAGTACTTC. This sequence encodes CASSPRGLAGYEQYF. The full variable domain, its missing parts supplied by reference TRBV5-1 and TRBJ2-7, is KAGVTQTPRYLIKTRGQQVTLSCSPISGHRSVSWYQQTPGQGLQFLFEYFSETQRNKGNFPGRFSGRQFSNSRSEMNVSTLELGDSALYLCASSPRGLAGYEQYFGPGTRLTVT.

The gene calls are TRBV19 and TRBJ2-7; D tentatively reads TRBD1 or TRBD2 (6 bases each). The CDR3 runs to 13 residues. Trimming pared 6 bases from V and 7 bases from J, leaving 16 bases between. Germline V lookup: CDR1 LNHDA, CDR2 SQIVND (reference sequence). CDR3 nucleotide sequence: TGTGCCAGTAGCGTCTCGAGGAGGGGGGAGCAGTACTTC. Translation: CASSVSRRGEQYF.

The chain carries TRBV5-1 and TRBJ2-5; D perhaps matches TRBD2 (7 bases). Germline V lookup: CDR1 SGHRS, CDR2 YFSETQ. Between the trimmed V and J ends, which lost 5 bases and 5 bases, there was a span of 16 bases. This CDR3 has 14 residues. CDR3 sequence reads: CASRAGAPGETQYF. CDR3 DNA: TGCGCCAGCAGGGCGGGGGCCCCCGGGGAGACCCAGTACTTC.

This chain connects TRBV19 to TRBJ2-3, with D tentatively TRBD2 (6 bases). The CDR3 consists of 15 residues. Trimming removed 5 bases at V and 1 base at J, with 13 bases between. Germline assignment: CDR1 LNHDA and CDR2 SQIVND (reference sequence). CDR3 DNA: TGTGCCAGTAGTCCGACGGCGGGGCGCACAGATACGCAGTATTTT. It specifies CASSPTAGRTDTQYF.

The table lists this clone with a few counts. This sequence joins TRBV11-2 and TRBJ2-1; D possibly corresponds to TRBD1 (5 bases). The CDR3 is made up of 13 amino acids. With 6 bases removed from V and 7 bases from J, the gap between germline ends came to 13 bases. Germline CDR1 and CDR2: SGHAT and FQNNGV. CDR3 amino acids: CASRGRQPNEQFF. The CDR3 bases are TGTGCCAGCAGGGGAAGACAGCCGAATGAGCAGTTCTTC.

In the case of this clone: This is likely a read error, given that the CDR3 carries no conserved phenylalanine or tryptophan at its end. The rearrangement joins TRBV2 to TRBJ1-6; a possible D gene is TRBD1 (5 bases). CDR1 and CDR2 (germline): SNHLY, FYNNEI. V gave up 7 bases and J gave up 6 bases, with 16 bases separating them. The CDR3 has 15 residues. CDR3 loop: CASIPQGSSNSPLHL. The CDR3 DNA follows: TGTGCCAGCATTCCCCAGGGCAGTAGTAATTCACCCCTCCACCTT.

The rearrangement joins TRBV9 to TRBJ2-4, with TRBD2 as a possible D gene (6 bases). Germline V CDR1 and CDR2: SGDLS, YYNGEE. V shed 0 bases and J shed 1 base, with 14 bases lying between them. The CDR3 contains 17 residues. The CDR3 region is CASSVAPAGRAKNIQYF. CDR3 bases: TGTGCCAGCAGCGTAGCTCCCGCAGGGAGGGCCAAAAACATTCAGTACTTC.

This chain links TRBV6-5 with TRBJ2-3; 11 nucleotides align to TRBD2. The germline V gene has CDR1 MNHEY and CDR2 SVGAGI. The length of the CDR3 is 15 residues. The V gene end was trimmed by 2 bases and the J gene end by 5 bases; junction bases not matched to a gene: 3. In nucleotides, the CDR3 is TGTGCCAGCAGTTACATTAGCGGGGGGGGAGATACGCAGTATTTT. It is translated as CASSYISGGGDTQYF.

The chain links TRBV12-5 to TRBJ1-1; 9 nucleotides agree with TRBD1. Per the germline V gene, CDR1 is LGHNT and CDR2 is FRNRAP. Trimming cost V 0 bases and J 1 base; bases outside gene matches: 0. The CDR3 contains 15 residues. CDR3 region: CASGLVGQGNTEAFF. The CDR3 DNA follows: TGTGCTAGTGGTTTGGTGGGACAGGGGAACACTGAAGCTTTCTTT.

The V gene is TRBV7-9, the J gene TRBJ2-2; TRBD2 might be the D (6 bases). Germline CDR1 is SEHNR and CDR2 is FQNEAQ (reference sequence). This CDR3 spans 14 amino acids. Trimming removed 5 bases from V and 5 bases from J, with 12 bases in between. The CDR3 DNA is TGTGCCAGCAGCCCTCCCGGACTAACCGGGGAGCTGTTTTTT. Translating gives CASSPPGLTGELFF. The full variable domain, in which reference TRBV7-9 and TRBJ2-2 provide the parts outside the CDR3, is DTGVSQNPRHKITKRGQNVTFRCDPISEHNRLYWYRQTLGQGPEFLTYFQNEAQLEKSRLLSDRFSAERPKGSFSTLEIQRTEQGDSAMYLCASSPPGLTGELFFGEGSRLTVL.

The rearrangement links TRBV7-8 to TRBJ2-7; D is unclear. Germline assignment: CDR1 SGHVS and CDR2 FQNEAQ. The V end was cut by 4 bases, the J end by 7 bases, with 8 bases between. The CDR3 loop spans 11 amino acids. Here the CDR3 reads CASSSVWEQYF. The CDR3 coding sequence is TGTGCCAGCAGCTCAGTGTGGGAGCAGTACTTC.

The rearrangement joins TRBV2 to TRBJ2-6; D is uncertain. Trimming took off 4 bases at V and 0 bases at J, with 16 bases between the two ends. Germline lookup yields CDR1 SNHLY and CDR2 FYNNEI. The CDR3 runs to 18 residues. Here the CDR3 reads CASSGRLPKDSGANVLTF. As DNA, the CDR3 is TGTGCCAGCAGTGGGAGACTTCCTAAGGACTCTGGGGCCAACGTCCTGACTTTC.

The V and J genes are TRBV2 and TRBJ2-3; D is undetermined. The CDR3 runs to 14 residues. Deletions cut 8 bases from V and 0 bases from J, with 12 bases between. CDR1 and CDR2 (germline): SNHLY, FYNNEI. CDR3 nucleotides: TGTGCCAGCGGCCGGATGGGGAGCACAGATACGCAGTATTTT. Protein sequence: CASGRMGSTDTQYF.

This chain connects TRBV6-5 to TRBJ2-3; D not certain. This CDR3 has 14 amino acids. CDR1 is MNHEY and CDR2 is SVGAGI in the germline V gene. The V gene lost 8 bases and the J gene lost 4 bases, with 16 bases spanning the gap. CDR3 sequence reads: CASGFTAPPDTQYF. Here the CDR3 DNA reads TGTGCCAGCGGATTTACGGCCCCCCCAGATACGCAGTATTTT.

The rearrangement uses TRBV7-2 and TRBJ1-3; a possible D gene is TRBD1 (5 bases). There are 14 residues in the CDR3. V was trimmed by 3 bases and J by 0 bases, leaving 6 bases between them. The germline gives CDR1 SGHTA, CDR2 FQGNSA. CDR3 loop: CASSFGGSGNTIYF. CDR3 in DNA: TGTGCCAGCAGCTTCGGGGGCTCTGGAAACACCATATATTTT.

The chain carries TRBV2 and TRBJ1-5, with TRBD1 identical over 8 bases. This CDR3 has 15 amino acids. Germline lookup yields CDR1 SNHLY and CDR2 FYNNEI. V dropped 6 bases and J dropped 6; count of bases not matched to a gene: 10. The CDR3 loop is CASRTGGTDGQPQHF. The CDR3 bases are TGTGCCAGCAGAACAGGGGGGACGGACGGTCAGCCCCAGCATTTT.

CDR3 amino acids: CASSFGAGGSIQYF. The CDR3, as DNA: TGTGCCAGCAGTTTTGGGGCGGGCGGAAGCATTCAGTACTTC. The chain joins TRBV28 to TRBJ2-4, with D tentatively TRBD1 or TRBD2 (5 bases each). The V gene lost 3 bases and the J gene lost 9 bases, with 15 bases spanning the gap. The CDR3 length is 14 residues. Germline CDR1 MDHEN, CDR2 SYDVKM.

The chain uses TRBV19 and TRBJ1-1; no firm D call. Germline-derived CDR1 and CDR2 are LNHDA and SQIVND (reference sequence). The V end lost 1 base, the J end lost 0 bases, and 9 bases lay between the germline ends. The CDR3 runs to 15 residues. The CDR3 coding sequence is TGTGCCAGTAGTATAGGCTTATGGGTGAACACTGAAGCTTTCTTT. Its translation is CASSIGLWVNTEAFF.